This entry lists 9 T cell receptor beta chains sequenced from one sample in a study of blood T cells in healthy people across ages. A second PCR, run for roughly 7 to 12 cycles, used a sample-barcoded 5' primer plus a J-beta primer mix. From the 5' RACE reads, TCRdb called clonotypes with MiXCR, one entry per CDR3 protein. In the table there are roughly 410,000 distinct CDR3 sequences, 45% to 60% of which are singletons. The sample taken for sequencing was blood. All receptors come from a man in his sixties in good health.

The chain combines TRBV11-2 with TRBJ2-1; TRBD2 is a possible D gene (6 bases). The better agreement between TRBJ2-7 and the DNA end casts doubt on the J call. The CDR3 has 15 amino acids. Germline V gene data show CDR1 as SGHAT and CDR2 as FQNNGV. The CDR3 here is CASSGGILLGNEQYF. The CDR3 DNA is TGTGCCAGCAGTGGCGGGATCCTCCTAGGGAATGAGCAGTACTTC.

The rearrangement joins TRBV12-3 or TRBV12-4 to TRBJ1-2; D gene uncertain. Trimming took 1 base from V and 0 from J, leaving 9 bases between them. CDR3 length: 15 residues. CDR3 sequence (DNA): TGTGCCAGCAGTTTAGATCTACAGCCTAACTATGGCTACACCTTC. It codes for CASSLDLQPNYGYTF.

The chain uses TRBV7-2 and TRBJ2-7; D might be TRBD1 or TRBD2, each matching 6 bases. Trimming removed 4 bases at V and 3 bases at J, with 28 bases between. The CDR3 sequence is 19 residues long. The germline V gene encodes CDR1 SGHTA and CDR2 FQGNSA. CDR3: CASSSRGTNLGGAIYEQYF. The CDR3 nucleotides are TGTGCCAGCAGCTCTCGGGGGACAAACCTTGGCGGAGCTATCTACGAGCAGTACTTC.

This chain links TRBV20-1 with TRBJ2-5, with no clear D. Between the trimmed V and J ends, which lost 6 bases and 11 bases, there was a span of 19 bases. CDR1 DFQATT and CDR2 SNEGSKA come from the germline V gene (reference sequence). The CDR3 loop spans 12 amino acids. CDR3 residues: CSAQSDSYEQYF. For the CDR3, the DNA is TGCAGTGCCCAGTCCGACTCCTATGAGCAGTACTTC.

This clonotype showed up many times. This rearrangement joins TRBV27 to TRBJ2-5; 10 bases map to TRBD2. This CDR3 spans 16 amino acids. J lost 1 base, V lost 3 bases, and 5 bases had no gene match. Germline values: CDR1 MNHEY, CDR2 SMNVEV (reference sequence). CDR3 sequence: CASSLNPSGGQETQYF. The CDR3 DNA reads as TGTGCCAGCAGTTTGAACCCTAGCGGGGGCCAAGAGACCCAGTACTTC.

The chain couples TRBV6-2 or TRBV6-3 to TRBJ2-3; 9 nucleotides line up with TRBD2. The germline V gene encodes CDR1 MNHEY and CDR2 SVGEGT. J was trimmed by 14 bases and V by 3 bases; bases with no gene match: 12. The CDR3 consists of 14 residues. This CDR3 reads CASSYELAGYRRYF. The CDR3 nucleotides are TGTGCCAGCAGTTATGAACTAGCGGGCTACCGTCGGTATTTT.

This clonotype was counted ten times or more. V usage is TRBV20-1 and J usage is TRBJ1-5; 9 nucleotides line up with TRBD1. V shed 5 bases and J 7 bases; nucleotides not matched to a gene: 9. The CDR3 contains 14 residues. Per germline, CDR1 DFQATT and CDR2 SNEGSKA (reference sequence). CDR3 sequence (DNA): TGCAGTGCTGGCCGGGACAGGGCGGAACAGCCCCAGCATTTT. Its protein product is CSAGRDRAEQPQHF.

The V gene is TRBV12-3 or TRBV12-4, the J gene TRBJ1-2, with D unclear. The germline V and J ends were trimmed by 3 bases and 8 bases, with 7 bases remaining between them. This CDR3 contains 11 residues. The CDR3 protein is CASSFGRGYTF. CDR3 DNA: TGTGCCAGCAGTTTCGGGAGAGGCTACACCTTC.

V and J are TRBV2 and TRBJ2-3, with D perhaps matching TRBD1 (6 bases). The CDR3 sequence is 15 residues long. V was clipped by 6 bases and J by 2 bases, with 15 bases between them. Germline CDR1 reads SNHLY; CDR2 reads FYNNEI. The CDR3 sequence: CASRGQPLLTDTQYF. DNA for the CDR3: TGTGCCAGCAGAGGACAGCCATTACTCACAGATACGCAGTATTTT.